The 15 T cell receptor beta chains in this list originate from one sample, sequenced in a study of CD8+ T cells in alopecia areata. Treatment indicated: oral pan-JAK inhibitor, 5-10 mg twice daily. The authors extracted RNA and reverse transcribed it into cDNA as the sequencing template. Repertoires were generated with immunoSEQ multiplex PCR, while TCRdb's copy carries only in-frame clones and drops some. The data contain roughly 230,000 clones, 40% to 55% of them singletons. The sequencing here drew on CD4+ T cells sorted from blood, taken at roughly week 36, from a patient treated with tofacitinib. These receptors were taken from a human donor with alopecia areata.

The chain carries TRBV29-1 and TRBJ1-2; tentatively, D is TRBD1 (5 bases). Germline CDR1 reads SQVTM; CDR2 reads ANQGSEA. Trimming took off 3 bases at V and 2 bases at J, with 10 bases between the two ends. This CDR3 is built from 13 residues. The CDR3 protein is CSVEHRTNYGYTF. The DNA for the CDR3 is TGCAGCGTTGAGCACAGGACAAACTATGGCTACACCTTC. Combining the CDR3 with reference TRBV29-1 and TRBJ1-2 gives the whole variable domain SAVISQKPSRDICQRGTSLTIQCQVDSQVTMMFWYRQQPGQSLTLIATANQGSEATYESGFVIDKFPISRPNLTFSTLTVSNMSPEDSSIYLCSVEHRTNYGYTFGSGTRLTVV.

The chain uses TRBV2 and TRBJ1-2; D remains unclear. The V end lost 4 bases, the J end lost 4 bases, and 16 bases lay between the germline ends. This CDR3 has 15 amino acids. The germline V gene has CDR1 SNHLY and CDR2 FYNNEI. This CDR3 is CASSGADLGGYGYTF. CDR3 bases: TGTGCCAGCAGTGGGGCGGATCTGGGAGGCTATGGCTACACCTTC.

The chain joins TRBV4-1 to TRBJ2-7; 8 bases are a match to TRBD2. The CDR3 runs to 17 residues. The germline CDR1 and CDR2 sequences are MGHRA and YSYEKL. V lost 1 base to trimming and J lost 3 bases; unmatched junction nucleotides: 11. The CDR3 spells CASSQVGYGRVIYEQYF. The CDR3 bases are TGCGCCAGCAGCCAAGTAGGTTACGGGAGGGTAATCTACGAGCAGTACTTC.

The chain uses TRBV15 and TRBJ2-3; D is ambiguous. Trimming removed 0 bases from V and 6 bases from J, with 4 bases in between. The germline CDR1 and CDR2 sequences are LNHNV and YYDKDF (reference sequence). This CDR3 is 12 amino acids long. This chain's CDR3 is CATSRDLDTQYF. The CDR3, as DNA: TGTGCCACCAGCAGAGATCTGGATACGCAGTATTTT.

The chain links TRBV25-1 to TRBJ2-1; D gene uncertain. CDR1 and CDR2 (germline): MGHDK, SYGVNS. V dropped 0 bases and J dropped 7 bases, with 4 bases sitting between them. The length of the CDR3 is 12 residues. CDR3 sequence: CASSEYYNEQFF. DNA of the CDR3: TGTGCCAGCAGTGAATATTATAATGAGCAGTTCTTC.

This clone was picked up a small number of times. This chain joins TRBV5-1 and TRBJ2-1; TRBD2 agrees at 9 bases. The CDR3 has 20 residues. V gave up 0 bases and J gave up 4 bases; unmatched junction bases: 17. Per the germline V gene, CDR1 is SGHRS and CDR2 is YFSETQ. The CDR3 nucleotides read TGCGCCAGCAGCTTGGGAGCGGCCGTAAGCGGGAGGACCTTATACAATGAGCAGTTCTTC. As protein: CASSLGAAVSGRTLYNEQFF.

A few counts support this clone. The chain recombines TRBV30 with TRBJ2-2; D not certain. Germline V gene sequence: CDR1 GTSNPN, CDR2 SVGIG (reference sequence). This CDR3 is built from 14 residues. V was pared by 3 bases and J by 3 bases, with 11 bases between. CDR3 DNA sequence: TGTGCCTGGAGGTTGTTAAAGGACACCGGGGAGCTGTTTTTT. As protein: CAWRLLKDTGELFF.

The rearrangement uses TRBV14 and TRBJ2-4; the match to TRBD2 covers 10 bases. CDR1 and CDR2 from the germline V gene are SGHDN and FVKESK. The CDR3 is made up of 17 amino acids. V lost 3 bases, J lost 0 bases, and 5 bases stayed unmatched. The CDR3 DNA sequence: TGTGCCAGCAGCCAGTCTAGCGGGAGTGGAGCCAAAAACATTCAGTACTTC. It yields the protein CASSQSSGSGAKNIQYF.

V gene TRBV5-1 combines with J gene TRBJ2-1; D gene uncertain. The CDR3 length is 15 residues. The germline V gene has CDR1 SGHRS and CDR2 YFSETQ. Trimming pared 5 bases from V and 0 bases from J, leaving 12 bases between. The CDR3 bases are TGCGCCAGCAGTTCCTCACCGAGCTCCTACAATGAGCAGTTCTTC. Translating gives CASSSSPSSYNEQFF.

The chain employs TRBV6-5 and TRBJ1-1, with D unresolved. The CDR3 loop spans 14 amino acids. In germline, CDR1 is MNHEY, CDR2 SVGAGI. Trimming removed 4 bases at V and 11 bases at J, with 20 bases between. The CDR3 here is CASSSRAWEPAAFF. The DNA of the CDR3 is TGTGCCAGCAGTTCCCGTGCTTGGGAACCGGCGGCTTTCTTT.

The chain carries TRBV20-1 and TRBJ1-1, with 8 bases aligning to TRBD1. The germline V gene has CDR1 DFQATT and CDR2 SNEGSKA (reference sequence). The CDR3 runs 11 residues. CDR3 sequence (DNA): TGCAGGTGGACAGGGAATGAAAAAGCTTTCTTT. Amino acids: CRWTGNEKAFF.

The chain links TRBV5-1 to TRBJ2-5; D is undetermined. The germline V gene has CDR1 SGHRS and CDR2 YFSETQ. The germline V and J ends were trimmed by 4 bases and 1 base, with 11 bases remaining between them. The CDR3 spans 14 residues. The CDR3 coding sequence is TGCGCCAGCAGCAATCAACCTTCCCAAGAGACCCAGTACTTC. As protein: CASSNQPSQETQYF.

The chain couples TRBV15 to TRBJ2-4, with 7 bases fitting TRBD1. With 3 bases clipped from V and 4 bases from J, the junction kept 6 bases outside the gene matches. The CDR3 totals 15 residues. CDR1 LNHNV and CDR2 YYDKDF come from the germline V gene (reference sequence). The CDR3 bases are TGTGCCACCAGCAGCCAGGGCAGGGGGAAAAACATTCAGTACTTC. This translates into CATSSQGRGKNIQYF.

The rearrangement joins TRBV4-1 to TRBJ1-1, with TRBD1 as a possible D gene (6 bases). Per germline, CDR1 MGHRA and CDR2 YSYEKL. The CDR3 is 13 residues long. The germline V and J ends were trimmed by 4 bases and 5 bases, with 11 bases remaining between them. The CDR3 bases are TGCGCCAGCAGCCCTGAAGGGGGGACTGAAGCTTTCTTT. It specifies CASSPEGGTEAFF.

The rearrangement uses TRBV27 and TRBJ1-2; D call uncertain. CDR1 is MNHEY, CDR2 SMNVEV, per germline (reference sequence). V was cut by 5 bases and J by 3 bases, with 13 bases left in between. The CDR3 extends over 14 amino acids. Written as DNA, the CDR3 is TGTGCCAGCAGTCGGGGAGGGAGACACTATGGCTACACCTTC. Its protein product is CASSRGGRHYGYTF.